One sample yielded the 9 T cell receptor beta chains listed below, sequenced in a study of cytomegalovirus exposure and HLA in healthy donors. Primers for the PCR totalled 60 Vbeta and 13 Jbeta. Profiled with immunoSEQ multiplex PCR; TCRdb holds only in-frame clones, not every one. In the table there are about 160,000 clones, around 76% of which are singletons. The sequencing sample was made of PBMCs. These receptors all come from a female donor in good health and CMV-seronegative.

CDR3 bases: TGCAGCGTTGAGGCCGGCCAGGGGAGCCCTTACGAGCAGTACTTC. Residues: CSVEAGQGSPYEQYF. This sequence joins TRBV29-1 and TRBJ2-7; a possible D gene is TRBD1 (6 bases). Trimming pared 3 bases from V and 4 bases from J, leaving 19 bases between. CDR1 is SQVTM and CDR2 is ANQGSEA in the germline V gene. CDR3 size: 15 residues.

CDR3 region: CSARRTAEAFF. For the CDR3, the DNA is TGCAGTGCTAGAAGGACAGCTGAAGCTTTCTTT. This chain connects TRBV20-1 to TRBJ1-1; D possibly corresponds to TRBD1 (6 bases). Germline V lookup: CDR1 DFQATT, CDR2 SNEGSKA (reference sequence). The CDR3 has 11 residues. V was shortened by 2 bases and J by 6 bases, with 7 bases between the two germline ends.

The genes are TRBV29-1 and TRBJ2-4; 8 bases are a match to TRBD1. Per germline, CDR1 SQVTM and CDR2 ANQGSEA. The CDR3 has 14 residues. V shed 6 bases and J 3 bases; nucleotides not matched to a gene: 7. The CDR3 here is CSVAGQGGKNIQYF. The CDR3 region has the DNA TGCAGCGTCGCAGGACAGGGAGGCAAAAACATTCAGTACTTC.

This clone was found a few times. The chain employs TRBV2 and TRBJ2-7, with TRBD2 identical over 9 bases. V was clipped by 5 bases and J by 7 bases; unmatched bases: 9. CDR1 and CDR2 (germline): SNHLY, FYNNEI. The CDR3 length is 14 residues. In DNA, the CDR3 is TGTGCCAGCAGTCTAGCGGGGAGAGGGGGGGAGCAGTACTTC. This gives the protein CASSLAGRGGEQYF.

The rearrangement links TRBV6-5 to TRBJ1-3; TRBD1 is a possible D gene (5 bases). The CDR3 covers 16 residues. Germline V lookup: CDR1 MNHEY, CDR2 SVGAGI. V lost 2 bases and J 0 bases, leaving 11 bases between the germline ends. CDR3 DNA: TGTGCCAGCAGTTACCAGACAGCCAGCTCTGGAAACACCATATATTTT. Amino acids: CASSYQTASSGNTIYF.

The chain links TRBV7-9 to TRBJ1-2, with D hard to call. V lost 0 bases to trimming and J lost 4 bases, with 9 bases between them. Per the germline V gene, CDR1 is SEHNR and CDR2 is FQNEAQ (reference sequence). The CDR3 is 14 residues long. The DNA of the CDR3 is TGTGCCAGCAGCTTAGCGTCGGGATTCTATGGCTACACCTTC. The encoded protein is CASSLASGFYGYTF.

This chain's CDR3 is CASSRPGTVYGYTF. CDR3 DNA sequence: TGTGCCAGCAGCCGCCCAGGGACAGTCTATGGCTACACCTTC. The chain joins TRBV7-8 to TRBJ1-2; 7 bases match TRBD1. This CDR3 is built from 14 residues. CDR1 is SGHVS and CDR2 is FQNEAQ in the germline V gene. The V segment lost 5 bases and the J segment 4 bases; nucleotides outside the gene matches: 7.

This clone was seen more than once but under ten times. The CDR3 loop is CAWSVQGAGEQFF. CDR3 DNA sequence: TGTGCCTGGAGTGTCCAGGGGGCTGGGGAGCAGTTCTTC. J is TRBJ2-1 and V is TRBV30; 8 nucleotides line up with TRBD1. V was pared by 0 bases and J by 10 bases, with 5 bases of the junction left unmatched. This CDR3 has 13 residues. CDR1 and CDR2 (germline): GTSNPN, SVGIG (reference sequence).

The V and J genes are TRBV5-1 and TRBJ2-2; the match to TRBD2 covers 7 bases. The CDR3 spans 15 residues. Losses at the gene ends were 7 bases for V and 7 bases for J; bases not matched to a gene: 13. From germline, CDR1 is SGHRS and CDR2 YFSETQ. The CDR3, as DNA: TGCGCCAGCGGCTGGACTCCCGGGGAGGGCGGGGAGCTGTTTTTT. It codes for CASGWTPGEGGELFF.